This T cell receptor beta chain was identified in a study of PD-1 blockade in classical Hodgkin lymphoma (TCRdb year 2020). Study-level background: The study used CyTOF and TCR beta sequencing to define a peripheral blood immune signature of response to PD-1 blockade in classical Hodgkin lymphoma.

The Qiagen DNeasy kit was used to extract genomic DNA both from unsorted PBMCs and from the negatively selected CD4+ and CD8+ fractions. TCR beta CDR3 regions were subjected to amplification by immunoSEQ multiplex PCR with primers that anneal to V and J segments. A synthetic immune receptor repertoire was used to minimize amplification bias, and any residual bias was removed computationally once sequencing was done. Per the original workflow: Repertoire diversity was quantified as the Shannon entropy index using custom Python scripts. Unsorted, CD4+ and CD8+ repertoires were analyzed separately, except for combined analyses in which CD4+ and CD8+ sequences were merged in silico. TCRdb stores this immuneACCESS table with in-frame sequences only. Part of the clones is absent; in the studies checked, under half of the shortfall reflects unresolved V genes, and no reason is known for the rest. D and trimming were read from the DNA, whereas the V and J calls and clone size are those reported in that table. The sample table records fewer than 25,000 clones; 90% to 95% of these occur just once. 0.41% of the sample lies in the top ten.

What this sample's time point label stands for: newly diagnosed, previously untreated cHL patient sample. CD4+ T cells were purified from thawed PBMCs by magnetic negative selection with a Miltenyi CD4+ T cell isolation kit. PBMCs from patients with newly diagnosed, previously untreated classical Hodgkin lymphoma were sequenced as a comparison group for the relapsed/refractory trial patients. After peripheral blood was drawn into 8 mL Vacutainer Cell Preparation Tubes, PBMCs were isolated by centrifugation and then cryopreserved. Purified CD4+ and CD8+ fractions were generated only in cases for which an additional PBMC sample was available. On LS columns in a quadroMACS separator, the magnetically labelled cells were depleted, and the flow-through was collected as the purified fraction. There are 14 amino acids in the CDR3, from cysteine to phenylalanine inclusive. Of all the DNA, just the CDR3 is kept, 42 bases in frame from base 1. CDR1 LNHDA and CDR2 SQIVND were looked up in the germline V gene (reference sequence). V and J lose 6 bases and 3 bases, and a span of 14 bases separates them.

Overall study outcomes, separate from this receptor: Baseline TCR diversity was reported to be lower in newly diagnosed patients than in healthy donors and to be lower still in relapsed/refractory patients. The study covered only a single clinical trial cohort, and the causes of the repertoire differences, possibly disease activity or prior therapy, were still not defined.

Concerning this clone itself: Its antigen remains undetermined. One base away there is no much larger clone; base qualities are not given.

This chain is built from TRBV19 and TRBJ1-1, with an unclear D gene assignment. The TCR sequence derives from a human donor with classical Hodgkin lymphoma. Sequenced sample: CD4+ T cells from blood. The CDR3 in this case is CASRSTRSYTEAFF. In nucleotide form, the sequence is TGTGCCAGTAGGTCGACACGGTCATACACTGAAGCTTTCTTT.